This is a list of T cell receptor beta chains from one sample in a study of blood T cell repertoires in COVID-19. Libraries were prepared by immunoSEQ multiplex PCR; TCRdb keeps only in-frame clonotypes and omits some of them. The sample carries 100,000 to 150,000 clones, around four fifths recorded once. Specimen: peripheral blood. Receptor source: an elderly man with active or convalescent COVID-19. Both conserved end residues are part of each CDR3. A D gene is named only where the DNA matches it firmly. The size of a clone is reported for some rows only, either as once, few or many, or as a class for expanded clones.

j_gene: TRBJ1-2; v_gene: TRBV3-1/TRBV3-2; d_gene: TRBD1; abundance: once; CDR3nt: TGTGCCAGCAGGGACAGGGCCAACTATGGCTACACCTTC; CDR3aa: CASRDRANYGYTF
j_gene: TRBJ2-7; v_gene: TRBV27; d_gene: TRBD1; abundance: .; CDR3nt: TGTGCCAGCAGGCCCCGGACAGGGGGCTCCTACGAGCAGTACTTC; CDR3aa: CASRPRTGGSYEQYF
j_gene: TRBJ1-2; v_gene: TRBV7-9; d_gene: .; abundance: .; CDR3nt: TGTGCCAGCAGCACCCAGGGCGTTGTAGGGTATGGCTACACCTTC; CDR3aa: CASSTQGVVGYGYTF
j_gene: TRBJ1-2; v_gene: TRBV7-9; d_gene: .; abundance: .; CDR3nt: TGTGCCAGCAGCTTACCGGGATATAACGGCTACACCTTC; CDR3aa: CASSLPGYNGYTF
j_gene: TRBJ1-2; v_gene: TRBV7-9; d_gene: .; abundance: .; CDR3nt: TGTGCCAGCAGCTTTATTCGGGATGGCTACACCTTC; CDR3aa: CASSFIRDGYTF
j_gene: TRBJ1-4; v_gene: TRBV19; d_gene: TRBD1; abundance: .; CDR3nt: TGTGCCAGTAGTACGGGACAGTATAATGAAAAACTGTTTTTT; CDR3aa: CASSTGQYNEKLFF
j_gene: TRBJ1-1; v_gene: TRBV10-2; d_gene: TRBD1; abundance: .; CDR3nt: TGCGCCAGCAGAGATCTCACCGGGACAGGGGGCGCGTACACTGAAGCTTTCTTT; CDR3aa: CASRDLTGTGGAYTEAFF
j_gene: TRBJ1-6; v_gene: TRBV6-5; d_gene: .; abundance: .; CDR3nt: TGTGCCAGCACCGAGAGGGATAATTCACCCCTCCACTTT; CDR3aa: CASTERDNSPLHF
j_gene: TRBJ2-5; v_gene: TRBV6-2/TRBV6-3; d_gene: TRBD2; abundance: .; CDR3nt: TGTGCCAGCAGTTACCCGGGACTACCGACGTACTTC; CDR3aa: CASSYPGLPTYF
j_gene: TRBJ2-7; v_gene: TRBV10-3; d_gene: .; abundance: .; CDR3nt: TGTGCCATCAGTGAGTCTGGCCAAAGCTCCTACGAGCAGTACTTC; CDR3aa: CAISESGQSSYEQYF
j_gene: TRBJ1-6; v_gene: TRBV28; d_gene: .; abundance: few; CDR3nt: TGTGCCAGCAGTTTAGGGGGGGTTAATTCACCCCTCCACTTT; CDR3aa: CASSLGGVNSPLHF
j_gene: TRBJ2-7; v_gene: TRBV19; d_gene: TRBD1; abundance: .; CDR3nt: TGTGCCAGTAGTATCGGGACAGGGGGGCCCTACGAGCAGTACTTC; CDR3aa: CASSIGTGGPYEQYF
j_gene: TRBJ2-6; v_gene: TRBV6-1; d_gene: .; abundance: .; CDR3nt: TGTGCCAGCAGTGAACAGGCCTCTGGGGCCAACGTCCTGACTTTC; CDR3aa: CASSEQASGANVLTF
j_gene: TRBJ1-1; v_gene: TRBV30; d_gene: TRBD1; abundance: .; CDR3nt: TGTGCCTTCCGGACAGGGCAGAACACTGAAGCTTTCTTT; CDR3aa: CAFRTGQNTEAFF